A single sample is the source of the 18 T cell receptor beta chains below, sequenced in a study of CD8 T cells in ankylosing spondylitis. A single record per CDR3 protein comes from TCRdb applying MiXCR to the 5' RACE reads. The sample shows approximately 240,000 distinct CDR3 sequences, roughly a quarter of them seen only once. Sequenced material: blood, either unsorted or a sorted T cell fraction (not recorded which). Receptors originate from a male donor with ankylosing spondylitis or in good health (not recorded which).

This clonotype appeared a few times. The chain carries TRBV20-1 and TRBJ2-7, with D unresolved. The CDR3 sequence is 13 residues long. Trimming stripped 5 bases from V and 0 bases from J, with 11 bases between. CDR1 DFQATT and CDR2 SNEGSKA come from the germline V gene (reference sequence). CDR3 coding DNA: TGCAGTGCTTCGTGGGCTAGCTCCTACGAGCAGTACTTC. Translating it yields CSASWASSYEQYF.

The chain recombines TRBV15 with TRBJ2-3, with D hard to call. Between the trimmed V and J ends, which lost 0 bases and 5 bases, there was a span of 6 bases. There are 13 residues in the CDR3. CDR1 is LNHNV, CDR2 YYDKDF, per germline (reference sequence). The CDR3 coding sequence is TGTGCCACCAGCAGAGATTGGGGAGATACGCAGTATTTT. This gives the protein CATSRDWGDTQYF.

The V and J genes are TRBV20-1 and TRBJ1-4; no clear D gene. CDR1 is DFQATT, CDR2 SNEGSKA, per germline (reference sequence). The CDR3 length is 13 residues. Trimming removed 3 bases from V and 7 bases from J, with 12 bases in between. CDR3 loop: CSASREIGEKLFF. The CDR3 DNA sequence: TGCAGTGCTAGCAGAGAGATTGGTGAAAAACTGTTTTTT.

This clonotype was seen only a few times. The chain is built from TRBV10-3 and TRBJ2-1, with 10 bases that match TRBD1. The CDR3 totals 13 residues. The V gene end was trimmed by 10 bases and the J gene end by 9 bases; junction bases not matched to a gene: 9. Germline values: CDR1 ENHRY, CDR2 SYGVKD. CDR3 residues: CATGGTGDGEQFF. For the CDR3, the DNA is TGTGCCACCGGGGGGACAGGGGATGGTGAGCAGTTCTTC.

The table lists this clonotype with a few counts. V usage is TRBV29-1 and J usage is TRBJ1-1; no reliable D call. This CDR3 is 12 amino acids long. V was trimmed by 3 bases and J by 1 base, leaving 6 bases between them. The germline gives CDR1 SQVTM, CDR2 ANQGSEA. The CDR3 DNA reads TGCAGCGTTGATACAGAGAACACTGAAGCTTTCTTT. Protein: CSVDTENTEAFF.

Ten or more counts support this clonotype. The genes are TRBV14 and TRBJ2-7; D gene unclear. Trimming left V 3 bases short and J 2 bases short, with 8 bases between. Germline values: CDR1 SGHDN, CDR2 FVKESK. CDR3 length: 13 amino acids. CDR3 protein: CASSQPGTYEQYF. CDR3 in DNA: TGTGCCAGCAGCCAGCCTGGGACCTACGAGCAGTACTTC.

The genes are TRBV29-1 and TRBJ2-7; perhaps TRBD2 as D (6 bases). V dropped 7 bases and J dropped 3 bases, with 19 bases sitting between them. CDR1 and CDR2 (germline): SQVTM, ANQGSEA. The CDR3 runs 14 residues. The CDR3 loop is CSGTGGGAGYEQYF. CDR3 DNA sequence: TGCAGCGGGACCGGAGGAGGGGCGGGCTACGAGCAGTACTTC.

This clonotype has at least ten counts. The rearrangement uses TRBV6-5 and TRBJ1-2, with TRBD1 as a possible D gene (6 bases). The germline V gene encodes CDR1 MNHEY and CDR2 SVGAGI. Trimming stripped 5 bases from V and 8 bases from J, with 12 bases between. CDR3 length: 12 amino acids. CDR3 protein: CASSGRGGGYTF. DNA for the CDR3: TGTGCCAGCAGTGGGAGAGGGGGGGGCTACACCTTC.

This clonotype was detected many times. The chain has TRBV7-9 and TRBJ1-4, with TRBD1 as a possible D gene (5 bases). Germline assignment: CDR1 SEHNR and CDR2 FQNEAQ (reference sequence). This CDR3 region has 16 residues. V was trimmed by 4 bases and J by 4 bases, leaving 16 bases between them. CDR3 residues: CASSSQTGSLNEKLFF. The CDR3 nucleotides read TGTGCCAGCAGCTCCCAAACAGGATCCCTTAATGAAAAACTGTTTTTT.

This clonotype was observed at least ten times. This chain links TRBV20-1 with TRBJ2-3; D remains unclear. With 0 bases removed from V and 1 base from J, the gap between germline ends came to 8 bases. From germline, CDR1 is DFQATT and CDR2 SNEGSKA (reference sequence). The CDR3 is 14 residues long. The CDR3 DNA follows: TGCAGTGCTAGAGATTTCCGAGGCACAGATACGCAGTATTTT. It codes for CSARDFRGTDTQYF.

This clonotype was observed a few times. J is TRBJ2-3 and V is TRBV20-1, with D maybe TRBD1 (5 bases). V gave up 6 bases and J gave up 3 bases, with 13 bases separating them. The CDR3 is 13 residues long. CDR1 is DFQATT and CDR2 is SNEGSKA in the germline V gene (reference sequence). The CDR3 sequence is CSAAGSWTDTQYF. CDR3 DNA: TGCAGTGCCGCAGGGTCATGGACAGATACGCAGTATTTT.

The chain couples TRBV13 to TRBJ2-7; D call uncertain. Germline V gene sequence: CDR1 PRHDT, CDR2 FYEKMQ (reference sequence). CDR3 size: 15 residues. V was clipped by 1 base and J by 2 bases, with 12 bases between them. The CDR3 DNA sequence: TGTGCCAGCAGCTTAGCACAGAAAAAACCCTACGAGCAGTACTTC. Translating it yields CASSLAQKKPYEQYF.

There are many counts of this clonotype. This CDR3 is CASNVGARDTEAFF. The CDR3 DNA is TGCGCCAGCAACGTCGGGGCTCGGGACACTGAAGCTTTCTTT. This sequence joins TRBV5-1 and TRBJ1-1; TRBD1 is a possible D gene (5 bases). Germline CDR1 SGHRS, CDR2 YFSETQ. The CDR3 loop spans 14 amino acids. Trimming took off 6 bases at V and 3 bases at J, with 15 bases between the two ends. Using reference TRBV5-1 and TRBJ1-1 for the parts outside the CDR3, the full variable domain is KAGVTQTPRYLIKTRGQQVTLSCSPISGHRSVSWYQQTPGQGLQFLFEYFSETQRNKGNFPGRFSGRQFSNSRSEMNVSTLELGDSALYLCASNVGARDTEAFFGQGTRLTVV.

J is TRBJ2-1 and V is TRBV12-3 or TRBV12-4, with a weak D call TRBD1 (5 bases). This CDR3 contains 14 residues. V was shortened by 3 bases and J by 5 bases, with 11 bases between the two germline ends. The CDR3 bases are TGTGCCAGCAGTTTCCTGACAGCCGACAATGAGCAGTTCTTC. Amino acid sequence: CASSFLTADNEQFF.

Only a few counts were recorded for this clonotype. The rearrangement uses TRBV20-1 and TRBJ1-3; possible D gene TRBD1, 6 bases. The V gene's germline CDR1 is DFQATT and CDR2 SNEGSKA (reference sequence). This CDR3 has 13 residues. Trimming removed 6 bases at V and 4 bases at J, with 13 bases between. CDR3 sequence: CSAPSQGGNTIYF. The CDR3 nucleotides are TGCAGTGCACCGTCCCAGGGGGGAAACACCATATATTTT.

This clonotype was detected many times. Here the CDR3 DNA reads TGCAGTGCTAGAGAGCCCAGCGGGAGGGCAGAGACCCAGTACTTC. Protein: CSAREPSGRAETQYF. The chain carries TRBV20-1 and TRBJ2-5, with TRBD2 matching over 10 bases. V shed 0 bases and J 4 bases; nucleotides not matched to a gene: 5. The CDR3 is made up of 15 amino acids. The germline V gene has CDR1 DFQATT and CDR2 SNEGSKA (reference sequence).

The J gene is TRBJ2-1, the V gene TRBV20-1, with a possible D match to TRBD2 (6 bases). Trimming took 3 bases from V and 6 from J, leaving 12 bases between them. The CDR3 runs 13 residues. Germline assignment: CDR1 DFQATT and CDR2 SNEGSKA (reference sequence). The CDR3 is CSASRAGFNEQFF. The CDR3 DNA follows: TGCAGTGCTAGTCGGGCGGGGTTCAATGAGCAGTTCTTC.

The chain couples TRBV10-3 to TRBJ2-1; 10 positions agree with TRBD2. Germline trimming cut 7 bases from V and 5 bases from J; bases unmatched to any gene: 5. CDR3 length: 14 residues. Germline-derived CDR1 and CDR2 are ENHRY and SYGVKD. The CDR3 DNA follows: TGTGCCATCAAAGGGCTAGCGGGGGACAATGAGCAGTTCTTC. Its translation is CAIKGLAGDNEQFF.